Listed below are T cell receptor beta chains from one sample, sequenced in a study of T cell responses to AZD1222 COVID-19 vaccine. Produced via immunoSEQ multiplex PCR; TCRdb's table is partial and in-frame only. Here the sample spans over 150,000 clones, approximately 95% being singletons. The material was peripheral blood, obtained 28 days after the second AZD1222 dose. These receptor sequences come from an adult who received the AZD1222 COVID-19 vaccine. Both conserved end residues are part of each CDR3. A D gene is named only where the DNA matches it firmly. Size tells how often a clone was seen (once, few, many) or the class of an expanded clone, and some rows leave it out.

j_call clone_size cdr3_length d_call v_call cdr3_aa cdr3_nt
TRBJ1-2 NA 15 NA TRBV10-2 CASSDVRGRAYGYTF TGCGCCAGCAGTGATGTCAGGGGACGTGCCTATGGCTACACCTTC
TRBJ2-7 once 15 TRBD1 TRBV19 CASSIQGAGAYEQYF TGTGCCAGTAGTATCCAGGGGGCCGGGGCCTACGAGCAGTACTTC
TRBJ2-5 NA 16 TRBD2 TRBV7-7 CASSLAASGDQETQYF TGTGCCAGCAGCTTAGCGGCTAGCGGGGACCAAGAGACCCAGTACTTC
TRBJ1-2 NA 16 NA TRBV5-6 CASSFLGSRVNYGYTF TGTGCCAGCAGCTTTTTGGGGTCACGAGTTAACTATGGCTACACCTTC
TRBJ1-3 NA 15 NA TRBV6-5 CASSYGGGGRNTIYF TGTGCCAGCAGTTACGGCGGGGGCGGAAGAAACACCATATATTTT
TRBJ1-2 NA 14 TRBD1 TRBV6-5 CASIPQPQGAGYTF TGTGCCAGCATTCCCCAACCTCAGGGGGCGGGCTACACCTTC
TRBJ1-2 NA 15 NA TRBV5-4 CASSGNRESNYGYTF TGTGCCAGCAGCGGAAACAGGGAGTCCAACTATGGCTACACCTTC
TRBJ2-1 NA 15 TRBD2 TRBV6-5 CASSYERGVYNEQFF TGTGCCAGCAGTTACGAGCGGGGGGTCTACAATGAGCAGTTCTTC
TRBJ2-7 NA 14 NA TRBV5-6 CASSLSGRGYEQYF TGTGCCAGCAGCTTGTCAGGGAGAGGCTACGAGCAGTACTTC
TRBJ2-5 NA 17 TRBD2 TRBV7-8 CASSLALRGSLKETQYF TGTGCCAGCAGCTTAGCCCTTCGCGGGAGCTTAAAAGAGACCCAGTACTTC
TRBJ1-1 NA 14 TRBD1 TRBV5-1 CASSPDRVNTEAFF TGCGCCAGCAGCCCCGACAGGGTGAACACTGAAGCTTTCTTT
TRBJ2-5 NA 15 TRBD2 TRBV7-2 CASSLHSGAAETQYF TGTGCCAGCAGCTTACATAGCGGGGCCGCAGAGACCCAGTACTTC
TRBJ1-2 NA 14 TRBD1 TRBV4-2 CASGPLGQDYGYTF TGTGCCAGCGGTCCCTTAGGACAGGACTATGGCTACACCTTC
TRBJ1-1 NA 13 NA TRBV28 CASSFGGSTEAFF TGTGCCAGCAGTTTTGGGGGTAGCACTGAAGCTTTCTTT
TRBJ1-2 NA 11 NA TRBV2 CASSGADGYTF TGTGCCAGCAGTGGGGCGGACGGCTACACCTTC
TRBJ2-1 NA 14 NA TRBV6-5 CASSYSAGANEQFF TGTGCCAGCAGTTACTCTGCAGGGGCCAATGAGCAGTTCTTC
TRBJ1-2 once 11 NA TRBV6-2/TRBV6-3 CASSRTYGYTF TGTGCCAGCAGTCGGACCTATGGCTACACCTTC
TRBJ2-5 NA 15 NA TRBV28 CASSPSGVRGETQYF TGTGCCAGCAGTCCCTCGGGCGTTAGGGGAGAGACCCAGTACTTC
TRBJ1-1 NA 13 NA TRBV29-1 CSACRGSNTEAFF TGCAGCGCGTGCCGGGGCTCGAACACTGAAGCTTTCTTT
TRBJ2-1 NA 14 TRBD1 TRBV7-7 CASSPQGTSNEQFF TGTGCCAGCAGCCCACAGGGGACCAGCAATGAGCAGTTCTTC
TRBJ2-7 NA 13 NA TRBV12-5 CASGPWTSYEQYF TGTGCTAGTGGCCCATGGACATCCTACGAGCAGTACTTC
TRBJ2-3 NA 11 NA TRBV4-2 CASSRTDTQYF TGTGCCAGCAGTCGCACAGATACGCAGTATTTT
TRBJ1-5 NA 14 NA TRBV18 CASSPDGSNQPQHF TGTGCCAGCTCTCCGGACGGATCCAATCAGCCCCAGCATTTT
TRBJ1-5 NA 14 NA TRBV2 CASSELGPYQPQHF TGTGCCAGCAGTGAATTGGGGCCCTATCAGCCCCAGCATTTT
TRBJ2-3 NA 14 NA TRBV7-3 CASSLYPSTDTQYF TGTGCCAGCAGCTTATACCCCTCGACAGATACGCAGTATTTT
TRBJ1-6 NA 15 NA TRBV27 CASSFWFSYNSPLHF TGTGCCAGCAGTTTTTGGTTCTCCTATAATTCACCCCTCCACTTT
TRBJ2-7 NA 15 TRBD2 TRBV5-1 CASSSGTSGIYEQYF TGCGCCAGCAGCTCGGGGACTAGCGGGATTTACGAGCAGTACTTC
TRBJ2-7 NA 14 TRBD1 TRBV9 CASSGDRGGYEQYF TGTGCCAGCAGCGGGGACAGGGGAGGGTACGAGCAGTACTTC
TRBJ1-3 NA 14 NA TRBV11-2 CASSAGHGGNTIYF TGTGCCAGCAGCGCCGGGCATGGAGGAAACACCATATATTTT
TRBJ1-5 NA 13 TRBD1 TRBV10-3 CAIGAGGEQPQHF TGTGCCATCGGCGCAGGGGGAGAGCAGCCCCAGCATTTT
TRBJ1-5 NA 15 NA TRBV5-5 CASSFGGSQNQPQHF TGTGCCAGCAGCTTCGGGGGGTCCCAGAATCAGCCCCAGCATTTT
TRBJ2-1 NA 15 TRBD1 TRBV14 CASSSRGTGYNEQFF TGTGCCAGCAGCTCGCGCGGGACAGGGTACAATGAGCAGTTCTTC
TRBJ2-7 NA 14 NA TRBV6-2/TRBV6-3 CASSHSGSIYEQYF TGTGCCAGCAGCCACTCGGGGAGTATCTACGAGCAGTACTTC
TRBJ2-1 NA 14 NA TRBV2 CASQYSSSYNEQFF TGTGCCAGCCAATATTCTAGCTCCTACAATGAGCAGTTCTTC
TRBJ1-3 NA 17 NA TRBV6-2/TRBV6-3 CASSSHEGVTSGNTIYF TGTGCCAGCAGTTCCCACGAGGGAGTGACATCTGGAAACACCATATATTTT
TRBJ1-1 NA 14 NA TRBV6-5 CASSWGGVNTEAFF TGTGCCAGCAGTTGGGGGGGGGTGAACACTGAAGCTTTCTTT
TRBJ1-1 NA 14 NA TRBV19 CASSKTPGSTEAFF TGTGCCAGTAGTAAGACACCTGGCAGCACTGAAGCTTTCTTT
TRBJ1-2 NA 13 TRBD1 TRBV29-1 CSARQGFNYGYTF TGCAGCGCTCGACAGGGTTTTAACTATGGCTACACCTTC
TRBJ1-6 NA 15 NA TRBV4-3 CASSQEGRVTSPLHF TGCGCCAGCAGCCAAGAAGGCAGGGTGACTTCACCCCTCCACTTT
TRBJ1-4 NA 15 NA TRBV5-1 CASSLDQGRVEKLFF TGCGCCAGCAGCTTGGACCAGGGGCGGGTCGAAAAACTGTTTTTT
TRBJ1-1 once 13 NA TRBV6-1 CASSEALGVRAFF TGTGCCAGCAGTGAAGCGCTGGGGGTGAGGGCTTTCTTT
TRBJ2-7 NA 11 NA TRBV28 CASTDSYEQYF TGTGCCAGCACTGACTCCTACGAGCAGTACTTC
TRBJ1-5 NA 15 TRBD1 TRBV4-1 CASSQGDREDQPQHF TGCGCCAGCAGCCAAGGAGACAGGGAGGATCAGCCCCAGCATTTT
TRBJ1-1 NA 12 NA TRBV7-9 CASSQTGFEAFF TGTGCCAGCAGCCAAACAGGGTTCGAAGCTTTCTTT
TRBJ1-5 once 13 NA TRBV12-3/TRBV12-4 CASSFTGDQPQHF TGTGCCAGCAGTTTCACGGGAGATCAGCCCCAGCATTTT
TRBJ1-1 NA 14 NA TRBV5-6 CASSLRGARTEAFF TGTGCCAGCAGCTTGCGGGGGGCGCGAACTGAAGCTTTCTTT
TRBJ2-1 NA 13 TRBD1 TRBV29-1 CSVALGQVTEQFF TGCAGCGTTGCCCTGGGACAGGTTACTGAGCAGTTCTTC
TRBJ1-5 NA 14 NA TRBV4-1 CASSHPERVQPQHF TGCGCCAGCAGCCACCCCGAAAGGGTGCAGCCCCAGCATTTT
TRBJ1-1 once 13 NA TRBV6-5 CASSYSAGYEAFF TGTGCCAGCAGTTACTCTGCCGGATACGAAGCTTTCTTT
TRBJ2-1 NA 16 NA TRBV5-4 CASSTGGTGRYNEQFF TGTGCCAGCAGCACGGGGGGGACAGGGAGGTACAATGAGCAGTTCTTC
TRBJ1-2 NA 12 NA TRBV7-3 CASSSRGGGYTF TGTGCCAGCAGCTCCCGAGGGGGTGGCTACACCTTC
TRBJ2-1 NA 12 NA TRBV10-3 CAIGTPANEQFF TGTGCCATCGGGACTCCCGCCAATGAGCAGTTCTTC